The present T cell receptor (beta chain) was sequenced within a study of cytomegalovirus exposure and HLA in healthy donors. Overall study findings and caveats: Using a false discovery rate of 0.05, a later analysis showed that 15,000 to 20,000 TCR beta sequences were associated with HLA alleles. A link between a missense DCLRE1C variant and TCR beta V- and J-gene trimming emerged from a later analysis. The records held CMV serostatus as the only immune exposure information.

This CDR3 region has 12 residues. Per germline, CDR1 MNHEY and CDR2 SMNVEV (reference sequence). Trimming pared 3 bases from V and 6 bases from J, leaving 9 bases between. Use of 60 Vbeta and 13 Jbeta primers characterized the PCR. Profiled with immunoSEQ multiplex PCR; TCRdb holds only in-frame clones, not every one. The table has some 180,000 clones, roughly 80% seen once. Points on this clone: Antigen: not known.

The clonotype originates from a middle-aged man in good health and CMV-seronegative. The rearrangement links TRBV27 to TRBJ2-7, with D perhaps matching TRBD2 (6 bases). Sequenced: PBMCs. CDR3: CASSFMGGEQYF. DNA for the CDR3: TGTGCCAGCAGTTTCATGGGGGGCGAGCAGTACTTC.